This T cell receptor beta chain was recorded in a study of identical twins. Template switching added a universal primer binding site, and final cDNA carried unique molecular identifiers. TCRdb re-derived calls from the 5' RACE reads in MiXCR, one entry per CDR3 protein. The sample holds 400,000 to 500,000 distinct CDR3 sequences, roughly 18% seen once. On this clonotype itself: Its antigen is undetermined.

Study-wide findings and caveats: Zero-insertion results could be subject to partial confounding by invariant MAIT and iNKT cells. Out-of-frame alpha sequences that twins shared showed excess low generation probability.

V trimming: 5 bases; J trimming: 2 bases; junction bases outside the gene matches: 10. This CDR3 spans 17 amino acids. The genes are TRBV12-3 or TRBV12-4 and TRBJ1-5; TRBD1 aligns across 9 bases. The sample taken for sequencing was naive T cells sorted from blood. This receptor was obtained from a man aged 45 to 65 in good health. CDR3 residues: CASSPSGGQGGNQPQHF. The DNA of the CDR3 is TGTGCCAGCAGTCCCTCGGGGGGACAGGGTGGCAATCAGCCCCAGCATTTT.